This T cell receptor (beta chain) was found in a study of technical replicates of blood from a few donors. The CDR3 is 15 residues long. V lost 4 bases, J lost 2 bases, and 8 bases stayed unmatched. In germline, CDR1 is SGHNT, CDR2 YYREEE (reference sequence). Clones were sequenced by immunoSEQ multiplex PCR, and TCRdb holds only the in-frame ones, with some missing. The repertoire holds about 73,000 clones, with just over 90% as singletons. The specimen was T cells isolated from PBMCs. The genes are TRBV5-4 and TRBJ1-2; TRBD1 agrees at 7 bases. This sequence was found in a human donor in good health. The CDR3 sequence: CASSLGQTVNYGYTF. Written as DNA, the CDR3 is TGTGCCAGCAGCCTGGGACAGACCGTCAACTATGGCTACACCTTC.